This is a list of T cell receptor beta chains from one sample in a study of blood T cell repertoires in COVID-19. Clones were sequenced by immunoSEQ multiplex PCR, and TCRdb holds only the in-frame ones, with some missing. The sample records tens of thousands of clones, about 80% being singletons. The specimen was peripheral blood. Every receptor here comes from a woman in her seventies with acute or convalescent COVID-19. The CDR3 runs from the conserved cysteine through the conserved F or W. Each record gives: D gene, V gene, CDR3 length, clone size, J gene, CDR3 DNA, CDR3 protein. The D gene is left open where the match is weak. The size field is filled for only some rows; it gives once, few, many or a size class.

D: NA; V: TRBV2; length: 16; size: few; J: TRBJ2-5; DNA: TGTGCCAGGGGCTCTGAGTTGGCTAGCGTTACAGAGACCCAGTACTTC; CDR3: CARGSELASVTETQYF
D: NA; V: TRBV10-3; length: 16; size: NA; J: TRBJ1-1; DNA: TGTGCCATCAGCTTCCTTCCTAAAACAGCGAACACTGAAGCTTTCTTT; CDR3: CAISFLPKTANTEAFF
D: NA; V: TRBV5-6; length: 15; size: NA; J: TRBJ1-2; DNA: TGTGCCAGCAGCCCCGGACAGCCCCCCCTCTATGGCTACACCTTC; CDR3: CASSPGQPPLYGYTF
D: NA; V: TRBV12-3/TRBV12-4; length: 13; size: NA; J: TRBJ2-3; DNA: TGTGCCAGCAGTTTTAGCTCGGCAGATACGCAGTATTTT; CDR3: CASSFSSADTQYF
D: TRBD1; V: TRBV4-1; length: 13; size: NA; J: TRBJ1-5; DNA: TGCGCCAGCAGCTGGGACAGAAATCAGCCCCAGCATTTT; CDR3: CASSWDRNQPQHF
D: TRBD1; V: TRBV7-8; length: 19; size: NA; J: TRBJ1-6; DNA: TGTGCCAGCAGCTTATTGCCAATTACTCAAAGGACAGGCCTTTTCCCCCTCCACTTT; CDR3: CASSLLPITQRTGLFPLHF
D: NA; V: TRBV6-6; length: 12; size: few; J: TRBJ2-5; DNA: TGTGCCAGCAGTTACCCAAAAGAGACCCAGTACTTC; CDR3: CASSYPKETQYF
D: NA; V: TRBV3-1/TRBV3-2; length: 16; size: NA; J: TRBJ1-3; DNA: TGTGCCAGCAGCCCGGGTGGAACGCGGAGAGGAAACACCATATATTTT; CDR3: CASSPGGTRRGNTIYF
D: NA; V: TRBV5-1; length: 14; size: NA; J: TRBJ2-3; DNA: TGCGCCAGCAGAGGACAGACGAGCACAGATACGCAGTATTTT; CDR3: CASRGQTSTDTQYF
D: NA; V: TRBV21-1; length: 20; size: NA; J: TRBJ2-7; DNA: TGTGCCAGCAGCAAAGCGCGGGGGGTCGGGACAGCCAGGAGCTCCTACGAGCAGTACTTC; CDR3: CASSKARGVGTARSSYEQYF
D: TRBD2; V: TRBV24-1; length: 17; size: NA; J: TRBJ2-1; DNA: TGTGCCACCAGTGATTCCACACGACTAGCGGGGACCCCAGGGCAGTTCTTC; CDR3: CATSDSTRLAGTPGQFF
D: NA; V: TRBV11-3; length: 14; size: NA; J: TRBJ2-2; DNA: TGTGCCAGCAGCTCCGGGACTCTAGGCGGGGAGCTGTTTTTT; CDR3: CASSSGTLGGELFF
D: NA; V: TRBV3-1/TRBV3-2; length: 17; size: NA; J: TRBJ2-5; DNA: TGTGCCAGCAGCCATGCGGTTGTGAGACAGGCCAAAGAGACCCAGTACTTC; CDR3: CASSHAVVRQAKETQYF
D: TRBD1; V: TRBV7-2; length: 16; size: NA; J: TRBJ1-2; DNA: TGTGCCAGCAGCTCCGACGGGACAGCCAGGGTTTCTGGCTACACCTTC; CDR3: CASSSDGTARVSGYTF
D: TRBD1; V: TRBV19; length: 17; size: few; J: TRBJ1-1; DNA: TGTGCCAGTAGCCCGACGACGACAGGGGGCCTGAACACTGAAGCTTTCTTT; CDR3: CASSPTTTGGLNTEAFF
D: TRBD2; V: TRBV9; length: 17; size: NA; J: TRBJ2-1; DNA: TGTGCCAGCAGCGTAGCCCGGGCGGGGGGCTCGTACAATGAGCAGTTCTTC; CDR3: CASSVARAGGSYNEQFF
D: NA; V: TRBV6-5; length: 14; size: NA; J: TRBJ1-3; DNA: TGTGCCAGCTCGCTGGCAGGGGATGGAAACACCATATATTTT; CDR3: CASSLAGDGNTIYF
D: TRBD1; V: TRBV5-1; length: 15; size: few; J: TRBJ1-1; DNA: TGCGCCAGCAGCTTTTCAGGGGGAGAGAGCACTGAAGCTTTCTTT; CDR3: CASSFSGGESTEAFF
D: NA; V: TRBV6-6; length: 13; size: once; J: TRBJ1-2; DNA: TGTGCCAGCACCACACCCCCTAACTATGGCTACACCTTC; CDR3: CASTTPPNYGYTF
D: NA; V: TRBV5-5; length: 16; size: NA; J: TRBJ1-5; DNA: TGTGCCAGCAGCTTGGACGCCAGGGCCCTGGATCAGCCCCAGCATTTT; CDR3: CASSLDARALDQPQHF
D: TRBD1; V: TRBV11-2; length: 17; size: few; J: TRBJ1-6; DNA: TGTGCCAGCAGACCAGGGGGCGGACTTTCTTATAATTCACCCCTCCACTTT; CDR3: CASRPGGGLSYNSPLHF
D: TRBD1; V: TRBV19; length: 15; size: NA; J: TRBJ1-3; DNA: TGTGCCAGTAACGAAGGGGGCCTCTCTGGAAACACCATATATTTT; CDR3: CASNEGGLSGNTIYF
D: NA; V: TRBV5-8; length: 12; size: NA; J: TRBJ2-1; DNA: TGTGCCAGCAGCTTGGGGACTATTGAGCAGTTCTTC; CDR3: CASSLGTIEQFF
D: NA; V: TRBV5-1; length: 12; size: NA; J: TRBJ1-1; DNA: TGCGCCAGTCGAATTGGGGCAACTGAAGCTTTCTTT; CDR3: CASRIGATEAFF
D: NA; V: TRBV11-1; length: 15; size: NA; J: TRBJ2-3; DNA: TGTGCCAGCAGCTTAACAAAGAGTCGGGCAGATACGCAGTATTTT; CDR3: CASSLTKSRADTQYF
D: NA; V: TRBV5-1; length: 16; size: NA; J: TRBJ1-1; DNA: TGCGCCAGCAGCTTGGCCCCAGGGATGCGGAACACTGAAGCTTTCTTT; CDR3: CASSLAPGMRNTEAFF
D: NA; V: TRBV10-3; length: 13; size: NA; J: TRBJ1-1; DNA: TGTGCCATCAGGGAAGTAAGAGGCACTGAAGCTTTCTTT; CDR3: CAIREVRGTEAFF
D: TRBD2; V: TRBV5-8; length: 15; size: once; J: TRBJ2-3; DNA: TGTGCCAGCAGTCCGGGGGGGCGCTTGCTTGGAACGCAGTATTTT; CDR3: CASSPGGRLLGTQYF
D: NA; V: TRBV6-1; length: 14; size: few; J: TRBJ1-1; DNA: TGTGCCAGCAGTGAAGCGCTTTTATCCGGCAGGGCTTTCTTT; CDR3: CASSEALLSGRAFF
D: NA; V: TRBV4-2; length: 15; size: once; J: TRBJ1-1; DNA: TGTGCCAGCAGCCAAGGAGTAGTCATGAACACTGAAGCTTTCTTT; CDR3: CASSQGVVMNTEAFF
D: NA; V: TRBV5-6; length: 14; size: NA; J: TRBJ1-1; DNA: TGTGCCAGCACCCCTCGCGATATGAACACTGAAGCTTTCTTT; CDR3: CASTPRDMNTEAFF
D: NA; V: TRBV6-4; length: 16; size: NA; J: TRBJ1-5; DNA: TGTGCCAGCAGTGGTCACAGGCTTCGAGGCAATCAGCCCCAGCATTTT; CDR3: CASSGHRLRGNQPQHF
D: NA; V: TRBV6-1; length: 19; size: once; J: TRBJ1-2; DNA: TGTGCCAGCAGTGATGCGATAGATGAATTCCTGGTGCGAACCTATGGCTACACCTTC; CDR3: CASSDAIDEFLVRTYGYTF
D: TRBD2; V: TRBV5-4; length: 17; size: NA; J: TRBJ2-3; DNA: TGTGCCAGCAGCTTGGTTATGGTAGCGGGGGTGCCAGATACGCAGTATTTT; CDR3: CASSLVMVAGVPDTQYF
D: TRBD1; V: TRBV5-1; length: 14; size: NA; J: TRBJ1-6; DNA: TGCGCCAGCAGATCCGGGACAGGGAGTTCACCCCTCCACTTT; CDR3: CASRSGTGSSPLHF
D: NA; V: TRBV7-2; length: 15; size: NA; J: TRBJ1-4; DNA: TGTGCCAGCAGCTTAGTAGTGTCAACTAATGAAAAACTGTTTTTT; CDR3: CASSLVVSTNEKLFF
D: NA; V: TRBV19; length: 12; size: NA; J: TRBJ2-4; DNA: TGTGCCAGCACGGAGGGGGCAAACATTCAGTACTTC; CDR3: CASTEGANIQYF
D: TRBD2; V: TRBV9; length: 14; size: NA; J: TRBJ2-1; DNA: TGTGCCAGCAGCGATGGACTAGCATGGGATGAGCAGTTCTTC; CDR3: CASSDGLAWDEQFF
D: NA; V: TRBV9; length: 15; size: once; J: TRBJ1-2; DNA: TGTGCCAGCAGCGGAACTGGGGGGGCGGGCTATGGCTACACCTTC; CDR3: CASSGTGGAGYGYTF
D: NA; V: TRBV9; length: 15; size: once; J: TRBJ2-1; DNA: TGTGCCAGCAGTGTAAAAGGGGTTTCCTACAATGAGCAGTTCTTC; CDR3: CASSVKGVSYNEQFF
D: TRBD1; V: TRBV4-3; length: 15; size: NA; J: TRBJ1-1; DNA: TGCGCCAGCAGCTATGGGACAGGAGGGAACACTGAAGCTTTCTTT; CDR3: CASSYGTGGNTEAFF
D: TRBD1; V: TRBV7-8; length: 17; size: NA; J: TRBJ1-1; DNA: TGTGCCAGCAGCTCGGACAGGCCTTTGAGGATGAACACTGAAGCTTTCTTT; CDR3: CASSSDRPLRMNTEAFF
D: NA; V: TRBV5-1; length: 14; size: once; J: TRBJ1-6; DNA: TGCGCCAGCGCACAGAACTCCTATAATTCACCCCTCCACTTT; CDR3: CASAQNSYNSPLHF
D: NA; V: TRBV6-6; length: 17; size: NA; J: TRBJ1-4; DNA: TGTGCCAGCAGTCCTAGGCGGGCGATACCGATAGGGGAAAAACTGTTTTTT; CDR3: CASSPRRAIPIGEKLFF
D: NA; V: TRBV5-8; length: 12; size: NA; J: TRBJ1-1; DNA: TGTGCCAGCAGTTCACAGACGGGGAGAGCTTTCTTT; CDR3: CASSSQTGRAFF